The clone carrying this TCR beta chain was counted between two and nine times. Original processing methods: Amplification with reference gene primers provided the estimates of nucleated cell counts. Measured with immunoSEQ multiplex PCR; TCRdb has only the in-frame clones, and not every one. V, J and clone size were drawn from that table, and D and trimming were deduced from the DNA. The table lists approximately 330,000 clones, 65% to 90% of them singletons, with around 4.4% in the top ten. The data are from a study of blood T cell repertoires in COVID-19. Background on the study: Spain, Italy and the United States supplied samples that represented acute and convalescent COVID-19.

V lost 3 bases to trimming and J lost 0 bases, with 8 bases between them. The CDR3 has 14 residues. Germline V CDR1 and CDR2: KGHSH, LQKENI. Enrollees, about 18 to 89 years old, lived in 24 US areas. The TCR comes from a woman aged 40 to 50 with acute COVID-19. The sample was PBMCs or T cells enriched from blood (not recorded which). This rearrangement joins TRBV18 to TRBJ1-1; a weak D match, TRBD1 (6 bases). CDR3 nucleotides: TGTGCCAGCTCACCGGACAGTTTGAACACTGAAGCTTTCTTT. Translation gives CASSPDSLNTEAFF.